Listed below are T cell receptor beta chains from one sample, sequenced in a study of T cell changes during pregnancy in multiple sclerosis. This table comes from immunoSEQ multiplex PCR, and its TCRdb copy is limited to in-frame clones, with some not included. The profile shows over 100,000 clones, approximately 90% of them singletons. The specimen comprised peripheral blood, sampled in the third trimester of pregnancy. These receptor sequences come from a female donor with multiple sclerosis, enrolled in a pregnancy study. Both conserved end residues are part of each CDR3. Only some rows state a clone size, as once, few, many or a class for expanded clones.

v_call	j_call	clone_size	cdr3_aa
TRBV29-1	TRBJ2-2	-	CSVEDDAGLSTGELFF
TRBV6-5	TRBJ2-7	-	CASSYSSRLVSYEQYF
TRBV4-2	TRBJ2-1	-	CASSQDLGKIMAGANNEQFF
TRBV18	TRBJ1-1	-	CASSPLDMNTEAFF
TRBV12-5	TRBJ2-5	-	CASGRGTEETQYF
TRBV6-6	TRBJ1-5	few	CASSRANQPQHF
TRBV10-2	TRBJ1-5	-	CASSDRAFNQPQHF
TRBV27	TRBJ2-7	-	CASSFYLDSYEQYF
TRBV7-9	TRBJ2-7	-	CASSHLRDRGFYEQYF
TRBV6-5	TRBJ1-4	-	CASGREGGEKLFF
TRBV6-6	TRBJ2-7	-	CASSYGLTQGSYEQYF
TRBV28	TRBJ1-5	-	CASITTGGGNQPQHF
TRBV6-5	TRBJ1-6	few	CASSYRGHSPLHF
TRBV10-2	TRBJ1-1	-	CASSSGRNTEAFF